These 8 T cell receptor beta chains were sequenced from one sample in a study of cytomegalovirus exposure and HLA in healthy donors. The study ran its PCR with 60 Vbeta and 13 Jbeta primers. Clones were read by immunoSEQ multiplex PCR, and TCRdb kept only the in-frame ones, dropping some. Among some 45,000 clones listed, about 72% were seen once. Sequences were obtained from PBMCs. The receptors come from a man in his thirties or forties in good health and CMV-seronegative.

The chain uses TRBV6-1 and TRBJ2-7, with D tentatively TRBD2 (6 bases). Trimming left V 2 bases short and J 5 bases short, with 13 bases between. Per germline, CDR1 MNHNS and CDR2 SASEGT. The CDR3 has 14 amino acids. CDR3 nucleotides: TGTGCCAGCAGTGAATGGAAGGTAGCGGACGAGCAGTACTTC. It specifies CASSEWKVADEQYF.

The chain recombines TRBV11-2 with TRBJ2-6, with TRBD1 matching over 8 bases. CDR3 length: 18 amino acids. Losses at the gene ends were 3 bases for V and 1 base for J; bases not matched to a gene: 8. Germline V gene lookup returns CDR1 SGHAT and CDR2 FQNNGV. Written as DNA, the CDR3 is TGTGCCAGCAGCTTGGGGAGGACAGGGATTTCTGGGGCCAACGTCCTGACTTTC. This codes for CASSLGRTGISGANVLTF. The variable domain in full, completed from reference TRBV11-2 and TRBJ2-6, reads EAGVAQSPRYKIIEKRQSVAFWCNPISGHATLYWYQQILGQGPKLLIQFQNNGVVDDSQLPKDRFSAERLKGVDSTLKIQPAKLEDSAVYLCASSLGRTGISGANVLTFGAGSRLTVL.

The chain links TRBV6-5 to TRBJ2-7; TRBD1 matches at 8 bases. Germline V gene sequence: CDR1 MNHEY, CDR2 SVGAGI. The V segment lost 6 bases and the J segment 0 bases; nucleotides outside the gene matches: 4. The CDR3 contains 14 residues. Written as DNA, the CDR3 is TGTGCCAGCAGCAGGGGGCAGGACTCCTACGAGCAGTACTTC. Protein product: CASSRGQDSYEQYF.

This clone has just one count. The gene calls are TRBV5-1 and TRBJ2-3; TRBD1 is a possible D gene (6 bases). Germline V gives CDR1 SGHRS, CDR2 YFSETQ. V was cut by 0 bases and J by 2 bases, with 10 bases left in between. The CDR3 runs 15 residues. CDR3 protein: CASSLEDSHTDTQYF. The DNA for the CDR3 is TGCGCCAGCAGCTTGGAGGACAGTCACACAGATACGCAGTATTTT.

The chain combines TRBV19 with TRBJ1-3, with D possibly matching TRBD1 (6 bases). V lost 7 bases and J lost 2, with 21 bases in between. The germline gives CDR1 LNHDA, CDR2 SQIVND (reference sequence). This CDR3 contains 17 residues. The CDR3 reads CASKDNQGISAGNTIYF. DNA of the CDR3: TGTGCCAGTAAGGATAACCAGGGGATATCAGCTGGAAACACCATATATTTT.

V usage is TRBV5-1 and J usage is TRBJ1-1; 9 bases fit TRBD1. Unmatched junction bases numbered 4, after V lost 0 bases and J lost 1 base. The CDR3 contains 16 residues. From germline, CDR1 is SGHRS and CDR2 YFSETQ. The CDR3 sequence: CASSLASGQGNTEAFF. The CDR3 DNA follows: TGCGCCAGCAGCTTGGCGTCGGGACAGGGGAACACTGAAGCTTTCTTT.

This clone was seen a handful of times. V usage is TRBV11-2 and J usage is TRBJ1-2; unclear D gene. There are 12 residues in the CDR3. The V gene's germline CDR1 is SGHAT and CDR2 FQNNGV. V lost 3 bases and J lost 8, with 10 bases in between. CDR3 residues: CASSLGGSGYTF. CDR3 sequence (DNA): TGTGCCAGCAGCTTGGGAGGCTCGGGCTACACCTTC.

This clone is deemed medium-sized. For the CDR3, the DNA is TGTGCCAGCAGTGATGGGACTAGCGGGGAAGATACGCAGTATTTT. Translated, it gives CASSDGTSGEDTQYF. The chain combines TRBV6-4 with TRBJ2-3; 13 bases line up with TRBD2. The CDR3 totals 15 residues. Germline CDR1 reads MRHNA; CDR2 reads SNTAGT. Trimming at V came to 3 bases and at J to 5 bases, leaving 2 bases not matched to a gene.